The rows below give T cell receptor beta chains drawn from one sample of a study of OX40 agonist ivuxolimab in advanced cancers. The assay was immunoSEQ multiplex PCR, and TCRdb's table has in-frame clones only and misses some. This table holds some 60,000 clones, about 89% found once. The sequences come from CD4+ or CD8+ T cells sorted from blood, collected in a trial of the OX40 agonist ivuxolimab. The receptors were gathered from an adult with an advanced solid tumor such as melanoma, head and neck, liver or kidney cancer. The CDR3 runs from the conserved cysteine through the conserved F or W. Each record gives: V gene, J gene, D gene, clone size, CDR3 DNA, CDR3 protein. The D gene is left open where the match is weak. Clone size is given for some rows only: seen once, a few or many times, or a class if the clone is expanded.

TRBV15,TRBJ1-5,-,-,TGTGCCACCAGCAGCGACACAAATCAGCCCCAGCATTTT,CATSSDTNQPQHF
TRBV18,TRBJ1-4,-,once,TGTGCCAGCTCACCCTCTAAGGGAGGGAAGGAAAAACTGTTTTTT,CASSPSKGGKEKLFF
TRBV5-1,TRBJ2-7,TRBD1,few,TGCGCCAGCAGCTTAGGACAGGGGATTTACGAGCAGTACTTC,CASSLGQGIYEQYF
TRBV5-5,TRBJ1-2,TRBD1,-,TGTGCCAGCAGCGCGGACAGGGGGAACTATGGCTACACCTTC,CASSADRGNYGYTF
TRBV5-4,TRBJ2-7,-,-,TGTGCCAGCAGCTTGTATGTCGGGGCTATCTACGAGCAGTACTTC,CASSLYVGAIYEQYF
TRBV7-3,TRBJ2-1,-,-,TGTGCCAGCAGCTTAGTGGGCGATGAGCAGTTCTTC,CASSLVGDEQFF
TRBV28,TRBJ2-3,-,once,TGTGCCAGCATAGGCACAGATACGCAGTATTTT,CASIGTDTQYF
TRBV6-4,TRBJ2-1,-,-,TGTGCCAGCAGTCTCCAGCAGGGAAGGAATGAGCAGTTCTTC,CASSLQQGRNEQFF
TRBV11-3,TRBJ1-1,-,-,TGTGCCAGCAGCGGGGGAAGGTATAGCACTGAAGCTTTCTTT,CASSGGRYSTEAFF
TRBV7-8,TRBJ1-5,TRBD1,-,TGTGCCAGCAGCTCGGGACAGGGGAGTAATCAGCCCCAGCATTTT,CASSSGQGSNQPQHF
TRBV28,TRBJ2-7,-,-,TGTGCCAGCAGTACATACGAGCAGTACTTC,CASSTYEQYF
TRBV2,TRBJ2-1,TRBD2,once,TGTGCCAGCAGTGAAGCCCCGACTAGCGGGAGGGACAATGAGCAGTTCTTC,CASSEAPTSGRDNEQFF
TRBV28,TRBJ1-3,TRBD1,-,TGTGCCAGCATTAGGACAGGGGGGAACTCTGGAAACACCATATATTTT,CASIRTGGNSGNTIYF
TRBV6-1,TRBJ1-5,-,-,TGTGCCAGCAGTGAGGGACAGCCCCAGCATTTT,CASSEGQPQHF
TRBV6-4,TRBJ2-5,-,-,TGTGCCAGCCCAGGCACGGAGACCCAGTACTTC,CASPGTETQYF
TRBV7-3,TRBJ2-2,-,few,TGTGCCAGCAGCTTAACGGAGGGCCTTTCCACCGGGGAGCTGTTTTTT,CASSLTEGLSTGELFF
TRBV18,TRBJ2-2,-,-,TGTGCCAGCTCACCCGAAGGTAGCACCGGGGAGCTGTTTTTT,CASSPEGSTGELFF
TRBV6-5,TRBJ1-2,-,-,TGTGCCAGCAGTTACGACGGAAACTATGGCTACACCTTC,CASSYDGNYGYTF
TRBV2,TRBJ2-1,-,-,TGTGCCAGCACCGCTTTTAATGAGCAGTTCTTC,CASTAFNEQFF
TRBV18,TRBJ1-5,TRBD1,-,TGTGCCAGCTCACCCCAGGCCAGGGGGCACAATCAGCCCCAGCATTTT,CASSPQARGHNQPQHF
TRBV13,TRBJ2-3,-,-,TGTGCCAGCAGCTACCCCCAAGGAGATACGCAGTATTTT,CASSYPQGDTQYF
TRBV29-1,TRBJ1-1,TRBD1,-,TGCAGCGTCTACAGGGGCGCGGACACTGAAGCTTTCTTT,CSVYRGADTEAFF